This T cell receptor beta chain was recovered during a study of pediatric ulcerative colitis. V dropped 4 bases and J dropped 2 bases, with 14 bases sitting between them. CDR3 size: 15 residues. Germline CDR1 reads SQVTM; CDR2 reads ANQGSEA. Assay: immunoSEQ multiplex PCR; the TCRdb copy retains only in-frame clones and omits some. The sample has a few thousand clones; 80% to 90% are singletons. This rearrangement joins TRBV29-1 to TRBJ2-2; maybe TRBD2 (6 bases). The sequence was collected from a boy under 18 with mild ulcerative colitis. The sequenced material came from blood. CDR3 sequence: CSVVAGSLNTGELFF. CDR3 in DNA: TGCAGCGTTGTGGCGGGGTCATTAAACACCGGGGAGCTGTTTTTT.